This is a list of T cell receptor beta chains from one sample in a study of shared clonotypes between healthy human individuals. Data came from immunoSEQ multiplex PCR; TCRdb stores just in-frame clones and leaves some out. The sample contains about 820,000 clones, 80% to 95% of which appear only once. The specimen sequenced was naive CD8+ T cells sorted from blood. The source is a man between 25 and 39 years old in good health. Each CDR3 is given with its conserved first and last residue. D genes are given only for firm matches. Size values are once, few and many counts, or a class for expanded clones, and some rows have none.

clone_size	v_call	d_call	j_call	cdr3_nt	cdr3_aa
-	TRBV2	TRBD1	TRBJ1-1	TGTGCCATTAAAACCGGGACAGACACTTTCTTT	CAIKTGTDTFF
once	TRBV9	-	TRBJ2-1	TGTGCCAGCAGCGTAGAGGCGGGATACTCCTACAATGAGCAGTTCTTC	CASSVEAGYSYNEQFF
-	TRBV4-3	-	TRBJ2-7	TGCGCCAGCAGCCAAGATCGACAATACGAGCAGTACTTC	CASSQDRQYEQYF
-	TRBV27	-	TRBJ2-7	TGTGCCAGCAGTTGGGCTTTCGGGAGTTACGAGCAGTACTTC	CASSWAFGSYEQYF
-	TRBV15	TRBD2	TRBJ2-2	TGTGCCACCAGCAGAGATTTGCTAGCGGAGAACACCGGGGAGCTGTTTTTT	CATSRDLLAENTGELFF
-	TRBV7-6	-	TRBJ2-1	TGTGCCAGCAGCTTAGAGGGTGCGGACGCCAAGCAGTTCTTC	CASSLEGADAKQFF
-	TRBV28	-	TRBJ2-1	TGTGCCAGCAGTATGGGACACGACAATGAGCAGTTCTTC	CASSMGHDNEQFF
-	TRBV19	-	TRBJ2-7	TGTGCCAGTAGTAGCGTGAGGGACACGCATTCCTACGAGCAGTACTTC	CASSSVRDTHSYEQYF
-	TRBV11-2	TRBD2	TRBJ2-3	TGTGCCAGCAGCTTAGAACTAGCGGGAGGATCAGATACGCAGTATTTT	CASSLELAGGSDTQYF
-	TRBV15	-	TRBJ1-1	TGTGCCACCAGCGCAAGAATATTGAACACTGAAGCTTTCTTT	CATSARILNTEAFF
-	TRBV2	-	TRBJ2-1	TGTGCCAGCCCACTCCGGGACACTCTCTACAATGAGCAGTTCTTC	CASPLRDTLYNEQFF
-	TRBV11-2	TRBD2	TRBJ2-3	TGTGCCAGCAGGACTAGCTCTTCTAGCACAGATACGCAGTATTTT	CASRTSSSSTDTQYF
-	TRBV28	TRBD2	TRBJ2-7	TGTGCCAGCAGTTTTCGGGGGGTCTCCTACGAGCAGTACTTC	CASSFRGVSYEQYF
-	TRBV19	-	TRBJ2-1	TGTGCCAGTAGTGCGACCCCTCTCAATGAGCAGTTCTTC	CASSATPLNEQFF
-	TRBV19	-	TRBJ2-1	TGTGCCAGTAGTATTGTGGAGCTACCCTACAATGAGCAGTTCTTC	CASSIVELPYNEQFF
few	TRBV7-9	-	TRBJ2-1	TGTGCCAGCAGCGTAGCCCTAGGGAATGAGCAGTTCTTC	CASSVALGNEQFF
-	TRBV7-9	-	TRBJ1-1	TGTGCCAGCAGCTTTCGCTCGGCTCGTAACACTGAAGCTTTCTTT	CASSFRSARNTEAFF
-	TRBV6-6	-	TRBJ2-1	TGTGCCACTAACCAATGGGGAGACTACAATGAGCAGTTCTTC	CATNQWGDYNEQFF
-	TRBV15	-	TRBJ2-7	TGTGCCACCAGCAGAGTACAGGGTAGCTCCTACGAGCAGTACTTC	CATSRVQGSSYEQYF
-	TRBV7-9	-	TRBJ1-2	TGTGCCAGCACCTTCGGGGGTTTAGGGGCAGACTATGGCTACACCTTC	CASTFGGLGADYGYTF
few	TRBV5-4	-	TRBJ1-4	TGTGCCAGCAGCCCCGGACAGTTTAACGAAAAACTGTTTTTT	CASSPGQFNEKLFF
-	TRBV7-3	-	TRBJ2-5	TGTGCCAGCAGCTTGTCAGTCCAAGAGACCCAGTACTTC	CASSLSVQETQYF
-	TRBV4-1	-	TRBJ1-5	TGCGCCAGCAGCCAAGCGCTTGACTCTAGCAATCAGCCCCAGCATTTT	CASSQALDSSNQPQHF
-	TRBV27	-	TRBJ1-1	TGTGCCACCTCTCGTCCACAGGGCGAAGCTTTCTTT	CATSRPQGEAFF
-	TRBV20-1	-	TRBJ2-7	TGCAGTGCTAGAGGGATGTACGAGCAGTACTTC	CSARGMYEQYF
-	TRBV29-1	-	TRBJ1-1	TGCAGCGTTTCAGGGCGAGGGGAGATGACCCCTGAAGCTTTCTTT	CSVSGRGEMTPEAFF
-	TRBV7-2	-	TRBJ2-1	TGTGCCAGCGGCCAGGCCGGAGACCCGAGCTCCTACAATGAGCAGTTCTTC	CASGQAGDPSSYNEQFF
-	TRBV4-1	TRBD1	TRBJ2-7	TGCGCCAGCAGCCAAGTGACAGGGGGACCTTACGAGCAGTACTTC	CASSQVTGGPYEQYF